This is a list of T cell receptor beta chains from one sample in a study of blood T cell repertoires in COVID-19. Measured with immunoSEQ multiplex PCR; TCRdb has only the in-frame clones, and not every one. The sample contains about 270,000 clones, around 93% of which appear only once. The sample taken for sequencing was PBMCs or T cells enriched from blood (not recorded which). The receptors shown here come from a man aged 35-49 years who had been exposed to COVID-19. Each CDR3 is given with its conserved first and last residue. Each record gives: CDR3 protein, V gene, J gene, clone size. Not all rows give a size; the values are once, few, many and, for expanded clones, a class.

cdr3_aa: CATSRASLTGELFF; v_call: TRBV15; j_call: TRBJ2-2; clone_size: .
cdr3_aa: CASSTFRGQGHGYTF; v_call: TRBV6-5; j_call: TRBJ1-2; clone_size: .
cdr3_aa: CATSRDERGGGTEAFF; v_call: TRBV15; j_call: TRBJ1-1; clone_size: .
cdr3_aa: CATSGITGTVDSGANVLTF; v_call: TRBV24-1; j_call: TRBJ2-6; clone_size: .
cdr3_aa: CASTSGSTEAFF; v_call: TRBV11-1; j_call: TRBJ1-1; clone_size: .
cdr3_aa: CASTRGLAGTGELFF; v_call: TRBV9; j_call: TRBJ2-2; clone_size: .
cdr3_aa: CATSANAGDRGYYEQYF; v_call: TRBV24-1; j_call: TRBJ2-7; clone_size: once
cdr3_aa: CARSLVAAGVGGNQPQHF; v_call: TRBV5-3; j_call: TRBJ1-5; clone_size: .
cdr3_aa: CASSGDSEAFF; v_call: TRBV28; j_call: TRBJ1-1; clone_size: .
cdr3_aa: CASSARTSGAYNEQFF; v_call: TRBV2; j_call: TRBJ2-1; clone_size: .
cdr3_aa: CSALLNTEAFF; v_call: TRBV20-1; j_call: TRBJ1-1; clone_size: .
cdr3_aa: CAWSHGTGFSYEQYF; v_call: TRBV30; j_call: TRBJ2-7; clone_size: .
cdr3_aa: CSGARDTNTEAFF; v_call: TRBV29-1; j_call: TRBJ1-1; clone_size: .
cdr3_aa: CASSQVVTDTNYGYTF; v_call: TRBV4-1; j_call: TRBJ1-2; clone_size: few
cdr3_aa: CASGPDTEAFF; v_call: TRBV3-1/TRBV3-2; j_call: TRBJ1-1; clone_size: .
cdr3_aa: CASSYGQGLSTEAFF; v_call: TRBV6-5; j_call: TRBJ1-1; clone_size: .
cdr3_aa: CASSEGGMDTQYF; v_call: TRBV6-4; j_call: TRBJ2-3; clone_size: .
cdr3_aa: CASSQRQGSNTEAFF; v_call: TRBV7-9; j_call: TRBJ1-1; clone_size: .
cdr3_aa: CASSRRQGNTGELFF; v_call: TRBV28; j_call: TRBJ2-2; clone_size: few
cdr3_aa: CASSPGTGDNYGYTF; v_call: TRBV6-5; j_call: TRBJ1-2; clone_size: once